This entry is about one TCR beta chain. CDR3 length: 13 amino acids. CDR1 and CDR2 from the germline V gene are SNHLY and FYNNEI. Trimming left V 3 bases short and J 11 bases short, with 16 bases between. The protocol was immunoSEQ multiplex PCR, while the TCRdb copy is restricted to in-frame clones and leaves out a portion. Of tens of thousands of clones in the sample, approximately 89% were seen once. The record originates from a study of T cell changes during pregnancy in multiple sclerosis. This TCR derives from a female donor with multiple sclerosis, enrolled in a pregnancy study. The source material was peripheral blood, sampled before pregnancy. The V and J genes are TRBV2 and TRBJ1-1; a possible D gene is TRBD1 (6 bases). In DNA, the CDR3 is TGTGCCAGCAGTGATGGGGGGGCTCGGTTTGCTTTCTTT. It codes for CASSDGGARFAFF. The entire variable domain, with the rest obtained from reference TRBV2 and TRBJ1-1, is as follows: EPEVTQTPSHQVTQMGQEVILRCVPISNHLYFYWYRQILGQKVEFLVSFYNNEISEKSEIFDDQFSVERPDGSNFTLKIRSTKLEDSAMYFCASSDGGARFAFFGQGTRLTVV.